This TCR beta chain was sequenced for a study of OX40 agonist ivuxolimab in advanced cancers. Background on the study: Patients received ivuxolimab, an agonistic anti-OX40 (CD134) antibody. Three patients, one with hepatocellular carcinoma and two with cutaneous melanoma, achieved partial responses.

The CDR3 covers 17 residues. Germline trimming cut 5 bases from V and 1 base from J; bases unmatched to any gene: 12. Germline V gene lookup returns CDR1 SEHNR and CDR2 FQNEAQ (reference sequence). Turning to this clone: Its antigen is as yet unknown.

TCRdb keeps only in-frame clones here, not all; method: immunoSEQ multiplex PCR. The sample records 50,000 to 80,000 clones, roughly four fifths being singletons. Study findings and constraints: CD8+ T cells (on average) carried more expanded clones than CD4+ T cells.

This TCR was recovered from an adult with an advanced solid tumor such as melanoma, head and neck, liver or kidney cancer. The sequencing used CD4+ or CD8+ T cells sorted from blood, collected in a trial of the OX40 agonist ivuxolimab. The genes are TRBV7-9 and TRBJ2-5, with 8 bases fitting TRBD2. The CDR3 DNA reads TGTGCCAGCAGCCTCGGGGGGGGACCTCGCGTCCAAGAGACCCAGTACTTC. This gives the protein CASSLGGGPRVQETQYF. The full variable domain, completed using reference TRBV7-9 and TRBJ2-5, is DTGVSQNPRHKITKRGQNVTFRCDPISEHNRLYWYRQTLGQGPEFLTYFQNEAQLEKSRLLSDRFSAERPKGSFSTLEIQRTEQGDSAMYLCASSLGGGPRVQETQYFGPGTRLLVL.